These 28 T cell receptor beta chains were all obtained from the same sample, sequenced in a study of cytomegalovirus exposure and HLA in healthy donors. Primers for the PCR totalled 60 Vbeta and 13 Jbeta. Clones were sequenced by immunoSEQ multiplex PCR, and TCRdb holds only the in-frame ones, with some missing. The sample contains about 130,000 clones, roughly four fifths of which appear only once. The sequenced sample was PBMCs. The receptors derive from a male donor in good health and CMV-seronegative.

The rearrangement links TRBV7-9 to TRBJ2-7; the D is unclear. The CDR3 loop spans 12 amino acids. Trimming stripped 5 bases from V and 6 bases from J, with 11 bases between. Looked up from germline, CDR1 is SEHNR and CDR2 is FQNEAQ (reference sequence). Here the CDR3 reads CASSRGDREQYF. Here the CDR3 DNA reads TGTGCCAGCAGCCGCGGAGATCGCGAGCAGTACTTC.

This rearrangement joins TRBV27 to TRBJ2-5, with 8 bases that match TRBD1. The DNA end favors TRBJ2-7, so the J call may be wrong. Germline V gene lookup returns CDR1 MNHEY and CDR2 SMNVEV (reference sequence). The CDR3 consists of 14 residues. CDR3 sequence (DNA): TGTGCCAGCAGTTCTACCGGGACAGGCTACGAGCAGTACTTC. It yields the protein CASSSTGTGYEQYF.

This clone was recorded a few times. The chain recombines TRBV6-5 with TRBJ2-7; tentatively, D is TRBD1 (6 bases). V was pared by 5 bases and J by 3 bases, with 8 bases between. Germline values: CDR1 MNHEY, CDR2 SVGAGI. CDR3 length equals 12 residues. The CDR3 nucleotides are TGTGCCAGCAGTCAGGGACACTACGAGCAGTACTTC. It yields the protein CASSQGHYEQYF.

V usage is TRBV9 and J usage is TRBJ2-7; 7 nucleotides line up with TRBD1. Germline CDR1 is SGDLS and CDR2 is YYNGEE. V was pared by 3 bases and J by 2 bases, with 5 bases of the junction left unmatched. The CDR3 sequence is 14 residues long. CDR3 loop: CASSAVDRPYEQYF. The CDR3 DNA reads as TGTGCCAGCAGCGCCGTGGACAGGCCCTACGAGCAGTACTTC.

The J gene is TRBJ2-6, the V gene TRBV7-2; D possibly corresponds to TRBD2 (5 bases). The ends were cut back, 8 bases at V and 0 bases at J, with 11 bases in the middle. Germline CDR1 SGHTA, CDR2 FQGNSA. The length of the CDR3 is 15 residues. The CDR3 loop is CASERRGSGANVLTF. CDR3 in DNA: TGTGCCAGCGAGAGACGGGGCTCTGGGGCCAACGTCCTGACTTTC.

The V call is TRBV18, the J call TRBJ1-1; 9 bases agree with TRBD1. Germline lookup yields CDR1 KGHSH and CDR2 LQKENI. The CDR3 is 16 residues long. Germline trimming cut 6 bases from V and 4 bases from J; bases unmatched to any gene: 12. As DNA, the CDR3 is TGTGCCAGCTCGGCGGGACAGGGTAGGGTGAGCACTGAAGCTTTCTTT. Its protein is CASSAGQGRVSTEAFF.

Only one count was recorded for this clone. The chain employs TRBV5-6 and TRBJ1-2; TRBD1 matches 11 bases. CDR1 is SGHDT, CDR2 YYEEEE, per germline. The CDR3 is 14 amino acids. The V gene end was trimmed by 0 bases and the J gene end by 7 bases; junction bases not matched to a gene: 2. In DNA form, the CDR3 reads TGTGCCAGCAGCTTGGGGACAGGGGGCTTTGGCTACACCTTC. Translation: CASSLGTGGFGYTF.

CDR3 residues: CATSRDDLPGKPQHF. In DNA form, the CDR3 reads TGTGCCACCAGCAGAGATGATCTCCCGGGGAAGCCCCAGCATTTT. The genes are TRBV15 and TRBJ1-5; no clear D. The ends were cut back, 0 bases at V and 8 bases at J, with 14 bases in the middle. CDR3 size: 15 residues. Germline lookup yields CDR1 LNHNV and CDR2 YYDKDF (reference sequence).

The chain combines TRBV7-9 with TRBJ1-5; TRBD1 is a possible D gene (5 bases). The V and J ends lost 1 base and 5 bases respectively, with 12 bases between them. This CDR3 region has 15 residues. Germline loops: CDR1 SEHNR, CDR2 FQNEAQ (reference sequence). The CDR3 loop reads CASSLGNRSDQPQHF. The CDR3 DNA reads as TGTGCCAGCAGCTTAGGGAACAGGTCAGATCAGCCCCAGCATTTT. The full variable domain, with the rest looked up from reference TRBV7-9 and TRBJ1-5, is DTGVSQNPRHKITKRGQNVTFRCDPISEHNRLYWYRQTLGQGPEFLTYFQNEAQLEKSRLLSDRFSAERPKGSFSTLEIQRTEQGDSAMYLCASSLGNRSDQPQHFGDGTRLSIL.

The chain has TRBV7-8 and TRBJ2-3; no clear D. The CDR3 loop spans 11 amino acids. V was trimmed by 4 bases and J by 4 bases, leaving 3 bases between them. Germline V gene sequence: CDR1 SGHVS, CDR2 FQNEAQ. The DNA of the CDR3 is TGTGCCAGCAGCTCCTCAGATACGCAGTATTTT. This encodes CASSSSDTQYF.

The V gene is TRBV6-5, the J gene TRBJ1-4; D uncertain. The V and J ends lost 2 bases and 4 bases respectively, with 8 bases between them. The germline CDR1 and CDR2 sequences are MNHEY and SVGAGI. The CDR3 runs to 14 residues. DNA of the CDR3: TGTGCCAGCAGTTACGGGCAGTATAATGAAAAACTGTTTTTT. Translation: CASSYGQYNEKLFF.

The rearrangement links TRBV6-6 to TRBJ1-2; 9 positions match TRBD1. The CDR3 totals 15 residues. V was pared by 5 bases and J by 4 bases, with 8 bases of the junction left unmatched. The V gene's germline CDR1 is MNHNY and CDR2 SVGAGI (reference sequence). This CDR3 is CASSRDREALYGYTF. CDR3 coding DNA: TGTGCCAGCAGTAGGGACAGGGAGGCCCTCTATGGCTACACCTTC.

The CDR3 DNA is TGTGCCAGCAGGCCGGGACTGATCTATGGCTACACCTTC. Translating gives CASRPGLIYGYTF. This rearrangement joins TRBV6-5 to TRBJ1-2, with a weak D call TRBD1 (5 bases). The CDR3 runs to 13 residues. V lost 6 bases to trimming and J lost 4 bases, with 12 bases between them. Germline V lookup: CDR1 MNHEY, CDR2 SVGAGI.

The chain uses TRBV11-1 and TRBJ2-1; 13 nucleotides align to TRBD2. V was pared by 6 bases and J by 7 bases, with 6 bases of the junction left unmatched. Germline CDR1 reads SGHAT; CDR2 reads FQDESV (reference sequence). The CDR3 sequence is 15 residues long. CDR3 in amino acids: CASSPRTSGSNEQFF. The CDR3 DNA reads as TGTGCCAGCAGTCCGAGGACTAGCGGGAGTAATGAGCAGTTCTTC.

The J gene is TRBJ2-7, the V gene TRBV5-3; maybe TRBD2 (6 bases). TRBV5-3 is an ORF, and what it does is uncertain. The CDR3 is 13 amino acids. V dropped 0 bases and J dropped 7 bases, with 11 bases sitting between them. DNA of the CDR3: TGTGCCAGAAGCTTGGGCGGGGCGGGGGAGCAGTACTTC. It encodes CARSLGGAGEQYF.

CDR3 in amino acids: CAWRQGSSEAFF. The DNA for the CDR3 is TGTGCCTGGAGGCAGGGGAGCTCTGAAGCTTTCTTT. This chain uses TRBV30 with TRBJ1-1, with D perhaps TRBD1 (6 bases). CDR1 and CDR2 from the germline V gene are GTSNPN and SVGIG (reference sequence). This CDR3 comprises 12 residues. Trimming cost V 3 bases and J 6 bases, with 11 bases left between them. Combining the CDR3 with reference TRBV30 and TRBJ1-1 gives the whole variable domain SQTIHQWPATLVQPVGSPLSLECTVEGTSNPNLYWYRQAAGRGLQLLFYSVGIGQISSEVPQNLSASRPQDRQFILSSKKLLLSDSGFYLCAWRQGSSEAFFGQGTRLTVV.

The J gene is TRBJ2-2, the V gene TRBV27, with 11 positions matching TRBD2. The CDR3 has 15 residues. The trim removed 8 bases at V and 2 bases at J, leaving 4 bases unmatched. Germline CDR1 reads MNHEY; CDR2 reads SMNVEV (reference sequence). The CDR3 DNA reads as TGTGCCAGCGGGCGACTAGCGGGAAACACCGGGGAGCTGTTTTTT. It translates to CASGRLAGNTGELFF.

J is TRBJ2-7 and V is TRBV27; 9 bases align to TRBD2. The CDR3 length is 16 residues. V lost 4 bases and J lost 3; bases outside the gene matches: 10. Germline CDR1 is MNHEY and CDR2 is SMNVEV (reference sequence). CDR3 in amino acids: CASSSKRIAGVYEQYF. CDR3 nucleotide sequence: TGTGCCAGCAGTTCTAAAAGAATAGCGGGGGTCTACGAGCAGTACTTC.

This chain connects TRBV11-3 to TRBJ2-1; 11 bases line up with TRBD2. The V segment lost 4 bases and the J segment 0 bases; nucleotides outside the gene matches: 5. Germline CDR1 SGHNT, CDR2 YENEEA. CDR3 length: 17 amino acids. The DNA of the CDR3 is TGTGCCAGCAGCTCGGGACTAGCGGCGAGCTCCTACAATGAGCAGTTCTTC. This gives the protein CASSSGLAASSYNEQFF.

The CDR3 DNA reads TGTGCCAGCAGGGCACAGGGAGACACTGAAGCTTTCTTT. Protein: CASRAQGDTEAFF. The chain employs TRBV6-6 and TRBJ1-1; perhaps TRBD1 as D (6 bases). Germline V gene lookup returns CDR1 MNHNY and CDR2 SVGAGI (reference sequence). The germline V and J ends were trimmed by 6 bases and 3 bases, with 11 bases remaining between them. This CDR3 region has 13 residues.

The chain joins TRBV4-3 to TRBJ2-7; unclear D gene. The CDR3 runs 14 residues. With 0 bases removed from V and 0 bases from J, the gap between germline ends came to 6 bases. Germline V CDR1 and CDR2: LGHNA, YSLEER. The chain's CDR3 is CASSQDLSSYEQYF. The CDR3 DNA sequence: TGCGCCAGCAGCCAAGATCTAAGCTCCTACGAGCAGTACTTC.

The count of this clone is one. This sequence joins TRBV10-3 and TRBJ1-2; D might be TRBD1 (6 bases). This CDR3 has 14 residues. In germline, CDR1 is ENHRY, CDR2 SYGVKD. Trimming shortened V by 4 bases and J by 3 bases, and 12 bases separated the two germline ends. In nucleotides, the CDR3 is TGTGCCATCAGTGTAGGGCAGGGGCACTATGGCTACACCTTC. This codes for CAISVGQGHYGYTF.

The V call is TRBV29-1, the J call TRBJ2-3; D may be TRBD1 (6 bases). V was trimmed by 5 bases and J by 1 base, leaving 7 bases between them. Germline lookup yields CDR1 SQVTM and CDR2 ANQGSEA. The CDR3 totals 12 residues. CDR3 nucleotide sequence: TGCAGCGTTTCAGGGGGCACAGATACGCAGTATTTT. This gives the protein CSVSGGTDTQYF.

This clone occurred a few times. This rearrangement joins TRBV6-6 to TRBJ2-5; 7 bases map to TRBD1. The assigned J gene may be wrong: the sequence end matches TRBJ2-7 better. CDR1 is MNHNY and CDR2 is SVGAGI in the germline V gene (reference sequence). The CDR3 is made up of 15 amino acids. The CDR3: CASSYLGTEHYEQYF. For the CDR3, the DNA is TGTGCCAGCAGTTACCTTGGGACAGAACACTACGAGCAGTACTTC.

This chain uses TRBV6-6 with TRBJ2-5; maybe TRBD2 (6 bases). CDR3 length: 13 amino acids. V was clipped by 11 bases and J by 2 bases, with 15 bases between them. Germline CDR1 is MNHNY and CDR2 is SVGAGI (reference sequence). The CDR3 protein is CAVGASEQETQYF. CDR3 nucleotides: TGTGCCGTTGGGGCTAGCGAGCAAGAGACCCAGTACTTC.

This clone came up a few times. Here the CDR3 reads CASSLSPSTGGSNQPQHF. The CDR3 DNA is TGTGCCAGCAGTTTATCCCCCTCCACAGGGGGGAGCAATCAGCCCCAGCATTTT. The rearrangement joins TRBV27 to TRBJ1-5; 8 bases agree with TRBD1. Germline CDR1 reads MNHEY; CDR2 reads SMNVEV (reference sequence). V gave up 0 bases and J gave up 1 base; unmatched junction bases: 8. The CDR3 sequence is 18 residues long.

CDR3 nucleotide sequence: TGCGCCAGCAGCGCCGACAGGGTGTTTCATGGCTACACCTTC. Encoded protein: CASSADRVFHGYTF. V usage is TRBV5-1 and J usage is TRBJ1-2, with 7 bases identical to TRBD1. From germline, CDR1 is SGHRS and CDR2 YFSETQ. This CDR3 is 14 amino acids long. The trim removed 4 bases at V and 6 bases at J, leaving 9 bases unmatched.

The chain has TRBV27 and TRBJ2-1; 8 bases are shared with TRBD2. The V and J ends lost 6 bases and 9 bases, in that order; junction bases with no gene match: 4. Germline lookup yields CDR1 MNHEY and CDR2 SMNVEV (reference sequence). The length of the CDR3 is 12 residues. CDR3 residues: CASSGGGSEQFF. The DNA of the CDR3 is TGTGCCAGCAGCGGGGGGGGCAGTGAGCAGTTCTTC.